Included here is one TCR beta chain sequence, with context. Amplification used 60 Vbeta primers and 13 Jbeta primers. The repertoire was sequenced with immunoSEQ multiplex PCR; TCRdb's copy has only in-frame clones and lacks some. The sample yields 120,000 or so clones, about 80% seen once. The data are from a study of cytomegalovirus exposure and HLA in healthy donors. CDR1 and CDR2 (germline): MNHEY, SMNVEV (reference sequence). The CDR3 runs to 13 residues. V shed 6 bases and J shed 2 bases, with 11 bases lying between them. This clonotype was obtained from a man in his thirties or forties in good health and CMV-seronegative. Source material: PBMCs. The chain carries TRBV27 and TRBJ2-7; tentative D call: TRBD1 (6 bases). The CDR3 DNA sequence: TGTGCCAGCAGAACAGGGTACACCTACGAGCAGTACTTC. Translated: CASRTGYTYEQYF.